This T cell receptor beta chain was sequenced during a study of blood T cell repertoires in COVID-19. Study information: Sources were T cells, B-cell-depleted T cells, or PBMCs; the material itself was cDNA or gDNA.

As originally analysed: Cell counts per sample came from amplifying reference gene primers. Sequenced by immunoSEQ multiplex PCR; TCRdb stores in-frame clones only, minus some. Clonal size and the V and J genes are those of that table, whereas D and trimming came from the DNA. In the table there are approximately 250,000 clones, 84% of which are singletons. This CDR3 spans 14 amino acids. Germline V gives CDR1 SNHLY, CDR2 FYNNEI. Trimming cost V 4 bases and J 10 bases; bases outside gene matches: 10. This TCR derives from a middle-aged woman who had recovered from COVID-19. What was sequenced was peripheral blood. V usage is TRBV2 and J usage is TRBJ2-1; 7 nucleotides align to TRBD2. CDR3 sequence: CASSVDGGSFEQFF. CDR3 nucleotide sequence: TGTGCCAGCAGTGTGGACGGCGGGAGTTTCGAGCAGTTCTTC.